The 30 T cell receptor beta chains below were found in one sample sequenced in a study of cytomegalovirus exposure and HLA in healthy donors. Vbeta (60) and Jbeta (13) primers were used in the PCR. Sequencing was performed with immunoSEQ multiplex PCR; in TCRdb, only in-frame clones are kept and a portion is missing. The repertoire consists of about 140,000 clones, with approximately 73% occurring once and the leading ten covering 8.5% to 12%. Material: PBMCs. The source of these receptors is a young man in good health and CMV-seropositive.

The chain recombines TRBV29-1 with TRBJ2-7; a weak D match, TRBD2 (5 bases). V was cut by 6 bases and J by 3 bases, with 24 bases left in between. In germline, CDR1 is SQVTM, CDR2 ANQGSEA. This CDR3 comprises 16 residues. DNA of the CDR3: TGCAGCGTCATGGGGATGGCGGCTAGCCGCGACTACGAGCAGTACTTC. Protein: CSVMGMAASRDYEQYF.

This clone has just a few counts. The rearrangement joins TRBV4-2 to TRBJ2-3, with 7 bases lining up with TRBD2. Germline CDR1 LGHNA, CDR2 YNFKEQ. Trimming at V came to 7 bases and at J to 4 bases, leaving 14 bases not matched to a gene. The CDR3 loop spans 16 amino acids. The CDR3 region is CASNLEVGLDSDTQYF. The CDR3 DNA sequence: TGTGCCAGCAATCTCGAAGTCGGACTAGACTCAGATACGCAGTATTTT.

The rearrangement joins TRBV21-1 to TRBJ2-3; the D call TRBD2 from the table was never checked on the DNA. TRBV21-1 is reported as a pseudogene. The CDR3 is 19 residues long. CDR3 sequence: CASSAPGLAGEADTDTQYF. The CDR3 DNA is TGTGCCAGCAGCGCTCCGGGACTAGCGGGAGAGGCGGACACAGATACGCAGTATTTT.

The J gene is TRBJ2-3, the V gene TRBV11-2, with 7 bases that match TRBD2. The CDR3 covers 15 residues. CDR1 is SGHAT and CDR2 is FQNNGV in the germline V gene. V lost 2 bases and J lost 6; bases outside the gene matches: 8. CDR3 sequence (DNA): TGTGCCAGCAGCTTACCCAGCGGGAATTCGGATACGCAGTATTTT. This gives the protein CASSLPSGNSDTQYF.

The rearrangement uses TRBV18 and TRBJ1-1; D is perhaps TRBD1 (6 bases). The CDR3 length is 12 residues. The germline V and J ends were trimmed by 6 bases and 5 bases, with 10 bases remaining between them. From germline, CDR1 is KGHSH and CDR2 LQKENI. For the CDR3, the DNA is TGTGCCAGCTCCCCCGGACAGACTGAAGCTTTCTTT. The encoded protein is CASSPGQTEAFF.

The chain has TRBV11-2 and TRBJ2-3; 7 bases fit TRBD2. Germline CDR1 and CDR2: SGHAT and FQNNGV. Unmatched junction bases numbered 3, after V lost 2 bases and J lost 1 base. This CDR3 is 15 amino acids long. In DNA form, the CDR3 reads TGTGCCAGCAGCTTACTGGGGGGGGGCACAGATACGCAGTATTTT. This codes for CASSLLGGGTDTQYF.

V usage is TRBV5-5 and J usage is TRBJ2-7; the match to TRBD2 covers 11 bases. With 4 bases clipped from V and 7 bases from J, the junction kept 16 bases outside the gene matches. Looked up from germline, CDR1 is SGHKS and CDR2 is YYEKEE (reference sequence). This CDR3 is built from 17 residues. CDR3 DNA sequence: TGTGCCAGCAGCCCCCAGTGGCTAGCGGGAGGTGTGTTTGAGCAGTACTTC. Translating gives CASSPQWLAGGVFEQYF.

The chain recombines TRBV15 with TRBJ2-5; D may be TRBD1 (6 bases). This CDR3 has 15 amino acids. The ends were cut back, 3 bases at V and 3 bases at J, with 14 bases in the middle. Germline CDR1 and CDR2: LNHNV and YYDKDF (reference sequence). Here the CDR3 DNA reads TGTGCCACCAGCAGGTTAGGGGCAGGGGAAGAGACCCAGTACTTC. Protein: CATSRLGAGEETQYF.

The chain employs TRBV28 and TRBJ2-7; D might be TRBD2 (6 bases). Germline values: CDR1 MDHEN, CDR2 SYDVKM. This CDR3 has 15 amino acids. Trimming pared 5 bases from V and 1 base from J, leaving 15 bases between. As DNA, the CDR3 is TGTGCCAGCAGTACACCGGGAGCTCCTTCCTACGAGCAGTACTTC. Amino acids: CASSTPGAPSYEQYF.

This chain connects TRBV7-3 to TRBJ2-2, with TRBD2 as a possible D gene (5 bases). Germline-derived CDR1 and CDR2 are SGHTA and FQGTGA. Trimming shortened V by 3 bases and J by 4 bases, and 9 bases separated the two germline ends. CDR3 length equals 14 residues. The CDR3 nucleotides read TGTGCCAGCAGCTTTAACCGGGGCACCGGGGAGCTGTTTTTT. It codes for CASSFNRGTGELFF.

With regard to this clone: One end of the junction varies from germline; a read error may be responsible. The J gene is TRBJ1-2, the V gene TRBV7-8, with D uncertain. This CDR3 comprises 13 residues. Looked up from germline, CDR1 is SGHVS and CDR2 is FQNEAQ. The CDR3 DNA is TGTGCCAGCAGCTTGTCGCAGGTCTATGGTTTAGCCTTC. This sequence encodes CASSLSQVYGLAF. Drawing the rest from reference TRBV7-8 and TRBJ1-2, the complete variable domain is GAGVSQSPRYKVAKRGQDVALRCDPISGHVSLFWYQQALGQGPEFLTYFQNEAQLDKSGLPSDRFFAERPEGSVSTLKIQRTQQEDSAVYLCASSLSQVYGLAFGSGTRLTVV.

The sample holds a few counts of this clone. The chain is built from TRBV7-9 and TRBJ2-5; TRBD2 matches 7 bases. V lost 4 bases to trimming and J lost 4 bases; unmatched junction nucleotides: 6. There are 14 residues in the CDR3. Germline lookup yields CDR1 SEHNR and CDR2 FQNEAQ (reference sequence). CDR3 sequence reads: CASSSSGMGETQYF. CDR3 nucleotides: TGTGCCAGCAGCTCAAGCGGGATGGGAGAGACCCAGTACTTC.

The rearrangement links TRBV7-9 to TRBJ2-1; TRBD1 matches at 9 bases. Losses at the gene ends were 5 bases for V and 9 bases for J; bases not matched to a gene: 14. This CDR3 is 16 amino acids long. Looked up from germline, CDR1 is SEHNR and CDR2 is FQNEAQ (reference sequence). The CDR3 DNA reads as TGTGCCAGCAGCGTAGAGGGACAGGGTAGGAGTGGTGAGCAGTTCTTC. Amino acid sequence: CASSVEGQGRSGEQFF.

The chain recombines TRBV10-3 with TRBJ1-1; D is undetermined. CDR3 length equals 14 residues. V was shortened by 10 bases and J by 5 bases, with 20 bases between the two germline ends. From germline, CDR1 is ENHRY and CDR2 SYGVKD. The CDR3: CATPLGSRETEAFF. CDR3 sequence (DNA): TGTGCCACACCACTTGGGAGTCGGGAAACTGAAGCTTTCTTT.

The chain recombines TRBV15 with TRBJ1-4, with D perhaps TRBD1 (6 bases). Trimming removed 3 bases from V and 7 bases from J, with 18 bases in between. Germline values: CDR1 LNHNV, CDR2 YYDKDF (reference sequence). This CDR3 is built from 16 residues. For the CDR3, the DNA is TGTGCCACCAGCAGTCTCCAAACAGGGTTCCTTGAAAAACTGTTTTTT. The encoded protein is CATSSLQTGFLEKLFF.

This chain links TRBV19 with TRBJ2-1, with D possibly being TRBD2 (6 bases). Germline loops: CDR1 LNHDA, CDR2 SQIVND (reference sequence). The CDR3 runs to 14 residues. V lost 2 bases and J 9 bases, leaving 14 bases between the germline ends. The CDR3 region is CASSIISGVGEQFF. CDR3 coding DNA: TGTGCCAGTAGTATAATATCGGGGGTAGGTGAGCAGTTCTTC.

CDR3 loop: CASDLAGGPGDTQYF. CDR3 sequence (DNA): TGTGCCAGCGATCTAGCGGGAGGGCCTGGGGATACGCAGTATTTT. V gene TRBV9 combines with J gene TRBJ2-3; 12 bases agree with TRBD2. V shed 7 bases and J 6 bases; nucleotides not matched to a gene: 9. The germline gives CDR1 SGDLS, CDR2 YYNGEE. There are 15 residues in the CDR3.

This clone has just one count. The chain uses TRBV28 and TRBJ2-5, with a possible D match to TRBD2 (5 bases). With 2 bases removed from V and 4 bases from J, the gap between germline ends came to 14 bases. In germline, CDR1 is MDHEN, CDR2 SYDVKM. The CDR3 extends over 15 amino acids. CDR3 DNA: TGTGCCAGCAGTTTAGTCCGGGGTGCGGTAGAGACCCAGTACTTC. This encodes CASSLVRGAVETQYF.

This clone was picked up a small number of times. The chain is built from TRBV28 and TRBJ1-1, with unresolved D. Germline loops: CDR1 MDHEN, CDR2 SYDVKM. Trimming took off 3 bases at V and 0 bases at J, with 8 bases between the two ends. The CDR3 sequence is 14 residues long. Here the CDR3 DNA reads TGTGCCAGCAGTTTGTGGAGCATGAACACTGAAGCTTTCTTT. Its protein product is CASSLWSMNTEAFF.

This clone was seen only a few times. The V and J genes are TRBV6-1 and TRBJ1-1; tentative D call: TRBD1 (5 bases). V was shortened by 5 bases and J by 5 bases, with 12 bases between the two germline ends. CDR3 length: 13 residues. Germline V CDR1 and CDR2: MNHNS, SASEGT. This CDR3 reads CASSFTGATEAFF. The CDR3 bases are TGTGCCAGCAGTTTTACAGGTGCTACTGAAGCTTTCTTT.

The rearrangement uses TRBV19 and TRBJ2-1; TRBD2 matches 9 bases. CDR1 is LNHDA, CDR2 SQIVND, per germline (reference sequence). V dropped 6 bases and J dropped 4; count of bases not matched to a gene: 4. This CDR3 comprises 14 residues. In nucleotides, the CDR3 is TGTGCCAGTAGCTTAGCGGGAGCTTACAATGAGCAGTTCTTC. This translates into CASSLAGAYNEQFF.

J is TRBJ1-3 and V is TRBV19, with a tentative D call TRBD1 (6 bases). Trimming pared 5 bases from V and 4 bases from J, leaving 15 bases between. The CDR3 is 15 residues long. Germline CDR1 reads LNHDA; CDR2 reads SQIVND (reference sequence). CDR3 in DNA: TGTGCCAGTAGTCGAGCCCTAAGGGGGGGAAACACCATATATTTT. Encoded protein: CASSRALRGGNTIYF.

The CDR3 region is CASSPGQGILGNTIYF. The CDR3 DNA is TGTGCCAGTAGCCCCGGACAGGGGATTCTTGGAAACACCATATATTTT. The rearrangement uses TRBV19 and TRBJ1-3; 9 bases agree with TRBD1. This CDR3 comprises 16 residues. CDR1 is LNHDA, CDR2 SQIVND, per germline (reference sequence). The V and J ends lost 6 bases and 3 bases, in that order; junction bases with no gene match: 9.

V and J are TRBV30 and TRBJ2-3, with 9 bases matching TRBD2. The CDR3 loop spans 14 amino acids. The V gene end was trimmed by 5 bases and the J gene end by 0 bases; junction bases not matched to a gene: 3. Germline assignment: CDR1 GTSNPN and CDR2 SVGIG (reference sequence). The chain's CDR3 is CAWLAGLSTDTQYF. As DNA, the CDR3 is TGTGCCTGGCTAGCGGGGCTTAGCACAGATACGCAGTATTTT. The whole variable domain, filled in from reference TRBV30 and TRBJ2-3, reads SQTIHQWPATLVQPVGSPLSLECTVEGTSNPNLYWYRQAAGRGLQLLFYSVGIGQISSEVPQNLSASRPQDRQFILSSKKLLLSDSGFYLCAWLAGLSTDTQYFGPGTRLTVL.

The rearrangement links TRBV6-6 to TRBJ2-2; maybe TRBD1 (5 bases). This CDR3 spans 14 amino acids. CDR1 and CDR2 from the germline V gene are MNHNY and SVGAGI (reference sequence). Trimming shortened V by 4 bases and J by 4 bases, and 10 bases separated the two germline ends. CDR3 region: CASSSGQSTGELFF. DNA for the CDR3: TGTGCCAGCAGTTCAGGGCAGTCCACCGGGGAGCTGTTTTTT.

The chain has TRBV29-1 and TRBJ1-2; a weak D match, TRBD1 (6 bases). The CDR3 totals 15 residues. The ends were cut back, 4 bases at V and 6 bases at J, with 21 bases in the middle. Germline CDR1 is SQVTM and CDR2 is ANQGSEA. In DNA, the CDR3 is TGCAGCGTTGGGGACAATCTTCGATCTCGCAATGGCTACACCTTC. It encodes CSVGDNLRSRNGYTF.

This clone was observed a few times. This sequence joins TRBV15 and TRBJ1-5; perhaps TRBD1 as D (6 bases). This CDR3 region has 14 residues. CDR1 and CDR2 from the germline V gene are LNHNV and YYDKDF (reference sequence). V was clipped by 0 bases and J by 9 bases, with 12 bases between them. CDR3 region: CATSRDQGLGPQHF. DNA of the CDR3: TGTGCCACCAGCAGAGATCAGGGGTTAGGGCCCCAGCATTTT.

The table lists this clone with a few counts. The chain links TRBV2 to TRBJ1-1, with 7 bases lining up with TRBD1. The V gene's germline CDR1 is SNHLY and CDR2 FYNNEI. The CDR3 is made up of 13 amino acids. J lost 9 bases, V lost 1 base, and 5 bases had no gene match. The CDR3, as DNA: TGTGCCAGCAGTGAAGAGGGGACAGAACAAGCTTTCTTT. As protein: CASSEEGTEQAFF.

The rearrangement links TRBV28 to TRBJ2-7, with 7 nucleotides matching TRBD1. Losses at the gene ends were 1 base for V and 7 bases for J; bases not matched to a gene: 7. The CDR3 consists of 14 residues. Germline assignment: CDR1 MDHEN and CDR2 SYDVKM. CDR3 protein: CASSLSLQGSEQYF. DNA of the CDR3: TGTGCCAGCAGTTTATCCCTACAGGGGAGTGAGCAGTACTTC.

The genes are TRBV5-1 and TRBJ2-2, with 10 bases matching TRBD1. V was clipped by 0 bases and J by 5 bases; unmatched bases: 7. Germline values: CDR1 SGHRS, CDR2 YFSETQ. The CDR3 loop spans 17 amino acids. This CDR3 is CASSLEDRGSQTGELFF. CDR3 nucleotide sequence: TGCGCCAGCAGCTTGGAGGACAGGGGGAGCCAGACCGGGGAGCTGTTTTTT.